Below, one T cell receptor (beta chain) is given with its context. These data originate in a study of blood T cell repertoires in COVID-19. Study-level background: Researchers got acute and convalescent COVID-19 samples from the United States, Italy and Spain. PBMCs, B-cell-depleted T cells, or T cells were the source of the cDNA or gDNA that made up the material.

The ends lost 1 base at V and 6 bases at J; junction bases unmatched: 10. The CDR3 is 18 amino acids. Germline-derived CDR1 and CDR2 are SGHTA and FQGTGA. Study processing details: Estimates of nucleated cell counts were drawn from the amplification of reference gene primers. Libraries were prepared by immunoSEQ multiplex PCR; TCRdb keeps only in-frame clonotypes and omits some of them. V and J calls and clone size are copied from that table; D and trimming were computed from the DNA. This table has 90,000 to 100,000 clones, 70% to 90% appearing once. This receptor was identified in a man at least 80 years old with acute or convalescent COVID-19. What was sequenced was peripheral blood. The rearrangement links TRBV7-3 to TRBJ2-1; the match to TRBD2 covers 12 bases. CDR3 nucleotide sequence: TGTGCCAGCAGCTTAATCCCTCCTGCGACTAGCGGGGGCAATGAGCAGTTCTTC. Translating gives CASSLIPPATSGGNEQFF.